Below are 23 T cell receptor beta chains sequenced from a single sample in a study of cytomegalovirus exposure and HLA in healthy donors. The PCR used 60 Vbeta and 13 Jbeta primers. Some clones are missing from TCRdb's copy, which holds only in-frame ones; the method was immunoSEQ multiplex PCR. Of under 150,000 clones listed, around three quarters were seen once; the top ten hold around 1.9%. Sequencing used PBMCs. The origin of the receptors is a woman aged 50 to 65 in good health and CMV-seronegative.

V gene TRBV5-4 combines with J gene TRBJ2-5; D may be TRBD1 (7 bases). The J call may not be correct, given that the DNA end is closer to TRBJ2-7. Germline V gene lookup returns CDR1 SGHNT and CDR2 YYREEE (reference sequence). The CDR3 loop spans 14 amino acids. The CDR3 loop reads CASSPGDSRNEQYF. The DNA for the CDR3 is TGTGCCAGCAGCCCGGGGGACAGTCGTAACGAGCAGTACTTC.

The chain employs TRBV7-2 and TRBJ1-3; D is undetermined. From germline, CDR1 is SGHTA and CDR2 FQGNSA. The CDR3 contains 14 residues. V was shortened by 0 bases and J by 7 bases, with 10 bases between the two germline ends. The CDR3 loop reads CASSLAGTWNTIYF. In nucleotides, the CDR3 is TGTGCCAGCAGCTTAGCCGGTACCTGGAACACCATATATTTT.

The chain employs TRBV4-1 and TRBJ2-1; the D gene is possibly TRBD2 (6 bases). The V end was cut by 4 bases, the J end by 5 bases, with 18 bases between. The germline V gene has CDR1 MGHRA and CDR2 YSYEKL. The length of the CDR3 is 16 residues. Written as DNA, the CDR3 is TGCGCCAGCAGCCGAGACCGGGGCGCGGGGAACAATGAGCAGTTCTTC. It codes for CASSRDRGAGNNEQFF.

The genes are TRBV2 and TRBJ2-1, with 11 positions matching TRBD2. Germline lookup yields CDR1 SNHLY and CDR2 FYNNEI. V lost 3 bases and J lost 6; bases outside the gene matches: 4. This CDR3 contains 15 residues. CDR3 sequence: CASSEVAGGGNEQFF. CDR3 nucleotide sequence: TGTGCCAGCAGTGAGGTAGCGGGAGGGGGCAATGAGCAGTTCTTC.

This clone was detected a few times. V and J are TRBV28 and TRBJ1-1; 7 positions agree with TRBD1. Germline values: CDR1 MDHEN, CDR2 SYDVKM. Losses at the gene ends were 7 bases for V and 3 bases for J; bases not matched to a gene: 11. The CDR3 has 15 residues. CDR3 residues: CASTKRLTGDTEAFF. DNA of the CDR3: TGTGCCAGCACGAAGCGTCTAACAGGGGACACTGAAGCTTTCTTT.

The chain is built from TRBV5-4 and TRBJ2-1; 14 nucleotides agree with TRBD2. J lost 7 bases, V lost 2 bases, and 5 bases had no gene match. Germline lookup yields CDR1 SGHNT and CDR2 YYREEE (reference sequence). The CDR3 spans 16 residues. The CDR3 region is CASSFRLAGGLNEQFF. As DNA, the CDR3 is TGTGCCAGCAGCTTTAGACTAGCGGGAGGGCTGAATGAGCAGTTCTTC.

The chain has TRBV11-2 and TRBJ1-2; D ambiguous. Per the germline V gene, CDR1 is SGHAT and CDR2 is FQNNGV. CDR3 length equals 15 residues. Trimming cost V 5 bases and J 0 bases, with 13 bases left between them. As DNA, the CDR3 is TGTGCCAGCAGCCCCCCCAGGCTAACTAACTATGGCTACACCTTC. This codes for CASSPPRLTNYGYTF.

V gene TRBV18 combines with J gene TRBJ1-1; tentative D call: TRBD1 (5 bases). V lost 1 base and J lost 4, with 16 bases in between. This CDR3 spans 16 amino acids. CDR1 and CDR2 (germline): KGHSH, LQKENI. The CDR3 DNA follows: TGTGCCAGCTCACCACTTGGGGCAGGGCTGGGCACTGAAGCTTTCTTT. Translating gives CASSPLGAGLGTEAFF.

The chain recombines TRBV2 with TRBJ2-7, with D perhaps matching TRBD1 (5 bases). The CDR3 totals 13 residues. Trimming took 6 bases from V and 2 from J, leaving 11 bases between them. Looked up from germline, CDR1 is SNHLY and CDR2 is FYNNEI. This CDR3 reads CASRQVSAYEQYV. CDR3 bases: TGTGCCAGCAGACAGGTGTCAGCCTACGAGCAGTACGTC.

The chain joins TRBV6-5 to TRBJ1-1; TRBD1 agrees at 7 bases. Germline V gives CDR1 MNHEY, CDR2 SVGAGI. Losses at the gene ends were 8 bases for V and 3 bases for J; bases not matched to a gene: 0. The CDR3 extends over 11 amino acids. The CDR3: CASDRDTEAFF. CDR3 nucleotides: TGTGCCAGCGACAGGGACACTGAAGCTTTCTTT.

This chain connects TRBV4-3 to TRBJ2-1; tentative D call: TRBD2 (6 bases). This CDR3 is built from 16 residues. V was cut by 3 bases and J by 5 bases, with 17 bases left in between. The germline CDR1 and CDR2 sequences are LGHNA and YSLEER. The CDR3 DNA sequence: TGCGCCAGCAGCCAGGTCAGCCGGGACTTCGACAATGAGCAGTTCTTC. Protein: CASSQVSRDFDNEQFF.

CDR3 residues: CASSPSGGRGYEQYF. DNA of the CDR3: TGTGCCAGCAGTCCTAGCGGAGGTAGAGGGTACGAGCAGTACTTC. This chain joins TRBV27 and TRBJ2-7, with 7 bases matching TRBD2. Germline assignment: CDR1 MNHEY and CDR2 SMNVEV (reference sequence). Unmatched junction bases numbered 11, after V lost 5 bases and J lost 4 bases. CDR3 size: 15 residues.

This chain uses TRBV7-9 with TRBJ1-5, with 9 bases that match TRBD1. This CDR3 spans 16 amino acids. The trim removed 5 bases at V and 1 base at J, leaving 6 bases unmatched. Germline-derived CDR1 and CDR2 are SEHNR and FQNEAQ (reference sequence). CDR3 sequence (DNA): TGTGCCAGCAGCCCGAGCGACAGGGGGAGCAATCAGCCCCAGCATTTT. As protein: CASSPSDRGSNQPQHF. The variable domain in full, with the rest retrieved from reference TRBV7-9 and TRBJ1-5, is DTGVSQNPRHKITKRGQNVTFRCDPISEHNRLYWYRQTLGQGPEFLTYFQNEAQLEKSRLLSDRFSAERPKGSFSTLEIQRTEQGDSAMYLCASSPSDRGSNQPQHFGDGTRLSIL.

Turning to this clone: At one end the junction does not follow the germline gene, possibly because of a read error. The chain has TRBV19 and TRBJ1-5; D gene unclear. This CDR3 has 14 amino acids. From germline, CDR1 is LNHDA and CDR2 SQIVND (reference sequence). The CDR3 sequence is CASSEANSNQPQNF. The CDR3 nucleotides are TGTGCCAGTAGTGAAGCGAATAGCAATCAGCCCCAGAATTTT.

This sequence joins TRBV5-4 and TRBJ2-2; D call uncertain. Trimming stripped 4 bases from V and 5 bases from J, with 12 bases between. Germline CDR1 and CDR2: SGHNT and YYREEE (reference sequence). CDR3 length: 14 residues. For the CDR3, the DNA is TGTGCCAGCAGCCTGACAATATTAACCGGGGAGCTGTTTTTT. Its protein is CASSLTILTGELFF.

The chain carries TRBV6-1 and TRBJ2-4; TRBD2 matches 14 bases. Germline CDR1 is MNHNS and CDR2 is SASEGT. This CDR3 spans 17 amino acids. V shed 0 bases and J 7 bases; nucleotides not matched to a gene: 5. As DNA, the CDR3 is TGTGCCAGCAGTGAAGCGCGGGGACTAGCGGGAGTGAACATTCAGTACTTC. Its protein is CASSEARGLAGVNIQYF.

The chain joins TRBV7-2 to TRBJ1-4; D ambiguous. Germline assignment: CDR1 SGHTA and CDR2 FQGNSA. The CDR3 consists of 13 residues. Trimming cost V 5 bases and J 7 bases, with 11 bases left between them. CDR3 sequence reads: CASSLMNGEKLFF. Written as DNA, the CDR3 is TGTGCCAGCAGCCTGATGAACGGTGAAAAACTGTTTTTT.

The V and J genes are TRBV5-4 and TRBJ2-3, with 8 bases that match TRBD2. Germline CDR1 and CDR2: SGHNT and YYREEE (reference sequence). This CDR3 region has 18 residues. The V and J ends lost 1 base and 0 bases, in that order; junction bases with no gene match: 10. CDR3 amino acids: CASSLLTGGPASTDTQYF. The CDR3 DNA is TGTGCCAGCAGCTTGCTTACGGGAGGGCCCGCAAGCACAGATACGCAGTATTTT. The variable domain in full, with the rest retrieved from reference TRBV5-4 and TRBJ2-3, is ETGVTQSPTHLIKTRGQQVTLRCSSQSGHNTVSWYQQALGQGPQFIFQYYREEENGRGNFPPRFSGLQFPNYSSELNVNALELDDSALYLCASSLLTGGPASTDTQYFGPGTRLTVL.

This chain connects TRBV5-4 to TRBJ2-3, with TRBD1 matching over 9 bases. The CDR3 contains 16 residues. The V and J ends lost 4 bases and 2 bases, in that order; junction bases with no gene match: 8. Germline lookup yields CDR1 SGHNT and CDR2 YYREEE (reference sequence). The DNA for the CDR3 is TGTGCCAGCAGCCTGCACAGGGGGCGCGACACAGATACGCAGTATTTT. It specifies CASSLHRGRDTDTQYF.

The chain recombines TRBV30 with TRBJ2-1, with TRBD2 identical over 9 bases. This CDR3 has 18 residues. Germline loops: CDR1 GTSNPN, CDR2 SVGIG (reference sequence). Germline trimming cut 2 bases from V and 8 bases from J; bases unmatched to any gene: 19. The CDR3 nucleotides are TGTGCCTGGAGTAGACCAGCGGGAGGCGCTCTGGGTATGGATGAGCAGTTCTTC. Protein sequence: CAWSRPAGGALGMDEQFF.

The rearrangement links TRBV28 to TRBJ2-1; weak D call: TRBD2 (6 bases). Trimming stripped 2 bases from V and 10 bases from J, with 15 bases between. There are 14 residues in the CDR3. The germline gives CDR1 MDHEN, CDR2 SYDVKM. This chain's CDR3 is CASSLLRTIIEQFF. CDR3 in DNA: TGTGCCAGCAGTTTACTTAGGACTATTATAGAGCAGTTCTTC.

The V gene is TRBV19, the J gene TRBJ1-5; 8 bases map to TRBD1. The V and J ends lost 3 bases and 3 bases, in that order; junction bases with no gene match: 4. The germline gives CDR1 LNHDA, CDR2 SQIVND (reference sequence). CDR3 length: 15 residues. This CDR3 reads CASSMDRETNQPQHF. DNA of the CDR3: TGTGCCAGTAGTATGGACAGGGAAACCAATCAGCCCCAGCATTTT.

The rearrangement joins TRBV5-6 to TRBJ1-1; the D is unclear. Trimming took 2 bases from V and 0 from J, leaving 14 bases between them. Germline V gene sequence: CDR1 SGHDT, CDR2 YYEEEE. The CDR3 consists of 16 residues. This CDR3 reads CASSFYTRTVNTEAFF. CDR3 DNA: TGTGCCAGCAGCTTCTACACCCGGACTGTGAACACTGAAGCTTTCTTT.